Listed below are T cell receptor beta chains from one sample, sequenced in a study of T cells after yellow fever vaccination. MiXCR, applied by TCRdb to the 5' RACE reads, yields one record per CDR3 protein. The sample consists of 300,000 to 400,000 distinct CDR3 sequences, 8.7% of them appearing once. The starting material was PBMCs, obtained on the day of the first yellow fever vaccination. These receptors were taken from a man aged 18 to 30 who received the YFV17D yellow fever vaccine. Each CDR3 is given with its conserved first and last residue. The listing skips clone size in some rows; elsewhere it reads once, few, many or a size class.

j_gene: TRBJ1-2; len: 13; abundance: .; v_gene: TRBV4-1; CDR3aa: CARGPGDSYGYTF
j_gene: TRBJ2-5; len: 13; abundance: .; v_gene: TRBV30; CDR3aa: CAWSIGGGETQYF
j_gene: TRBJ2-5; len: 15; abundance: few; v_gene: TRBV6-5; CDR3aa: CASSAPRAAQETQYF
j_gene: TRBJ1-3; len: 14; abundance: .; v_gene: TRBV20-1; CDR3aa: CSAKDRSSGNTIYF
j_gene: TRBJ1-3; len: 13; abundance: few; v_gene: TRBV7-3; CDR3aa: CASSPGTGDTIYF
j_gene: TRBJ1-1; len: 15; abundance: .; v_gene: TRBV6-5; CDR3aa: CASSYSPGTGFEAFF
j_gene: TRBJ2-5; len: 15; abundance: .; v_gene: TRBV12-3/TRBV12-4; CDR3aa: CASSLGTEYQETQYF
j_gene: TRBJ1-1; len: 13; abundance: many; v_gene: TRBV11-3; CDR3aa: CASSSRLNTEAFF
j_gene: TRBJ2-3; len: 12; abundance: many; v_gene: TRBV7-2; CDR3aa: CASSLWPTLQYF
j_gene: TRBJ2-2; len: 15; abundance: many; v_gene: TRBV6-5; CDR3aa: CASSYTSGGYGELFF
j_gene: TRBJ1-4; len: 15; abundance: many; v_gene: TRBV7-2; CDR3aa: CASSFWTGGGEKLFF
j_gene: TRBJ2-5; len: 14; abundance: .; v_gene: TRBV6-1; CDR3aa: CASTRDGGVETQYF
j_gene: TRBJ1-3; len: 15; abundance: .; v_gene: TRBV10-3; CDR3aa: CAISSDRSSGNTIYF
j_gene: TRBJ1-6; len: 19; abundance: few; v_gene: TRBV4-3; CDR3aa: CASSQGPLSTGPYNSPLHF
j_gene: TRBJ1-1; len: 15; abundance: .; v_gene: TRBV7-2; CDR3aa: CASSLGQDASTEAFF
j_gene: TRBJ1-2; len: 14; abundance: .; v_gene: TRBV5-1; CDR3aa: CASSLDTANYGYTF
j_gene: TRBJ2-7; len: 15; abundance: few; v_gene: TRBV4-3; CDR3aa: CASSQAAGMAYEQYF
j_gene: TRBJ2-3; len: 13; abundance: few; v_gene: TRBV5-1; CDR3aa: CASRVGGTDTQYF
j_gene: TRBJ2-7; len: 14; abundance: .; v_gene: TRBV5-1; CDR3aa: CASSFLPQDREQYF
j_gene: TRBJ2-1; len: 16; abundance: many; v_gene: TRBV7-9; CDR3aa: CASSLRGARRYNEQFF
j_gene: TRBJ1-2; len: 14; abundance: few; v_gene: TRBV4-2; CDR3aa: CASSQEIVNYGYTF
j_gene: TRBJ2-3; len: 11; abundance: .; v_gene: TRBV7-2; CDR3aa: CASSLGPPQYF
j_gene: TRBJ1-2; len: 15; abundance: few; v_gene: TRBV11-2; CDR3aa: CASSSAPRQGWGYTF
j_gene: TRBJ1-5; len: 14; abundance: few; v_gene: TRBV6-1; CDR3aa: CASSPQGVRQPQHF
j_gene: TRBJ2-5; len: 15; abundance: .; v_gene: TRBV7-2; CDR3aa: CASSLGGLGGETQYF
j_gene: TRBJ2-1; len: 15; abundance: .; v_gene: TRBV19; CDR3aa: CASSTPGLAGYEQFF
j_gene: TRBJ2-7; len: 13; abundance: many; v_gene: TRBV20-1; CDR3aa: CSVRGGDLYEQYF